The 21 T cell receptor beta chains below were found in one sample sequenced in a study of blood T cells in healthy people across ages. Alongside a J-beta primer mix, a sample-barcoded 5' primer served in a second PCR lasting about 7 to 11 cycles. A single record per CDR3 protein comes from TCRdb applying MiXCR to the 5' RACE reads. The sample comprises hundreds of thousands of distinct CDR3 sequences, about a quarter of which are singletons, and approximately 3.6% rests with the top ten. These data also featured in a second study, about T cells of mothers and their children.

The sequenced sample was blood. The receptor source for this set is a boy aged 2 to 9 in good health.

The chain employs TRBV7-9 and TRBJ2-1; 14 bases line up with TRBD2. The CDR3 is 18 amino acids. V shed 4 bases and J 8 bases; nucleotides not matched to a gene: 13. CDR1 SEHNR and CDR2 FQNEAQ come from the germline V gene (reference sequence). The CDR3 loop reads CASSWPYGLAGGGHEQFF. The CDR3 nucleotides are TGTGCCAGCAGCTGGCCTTATGGACTAGCGGGAGGTGGCCATGAGCAGTTCTTC.

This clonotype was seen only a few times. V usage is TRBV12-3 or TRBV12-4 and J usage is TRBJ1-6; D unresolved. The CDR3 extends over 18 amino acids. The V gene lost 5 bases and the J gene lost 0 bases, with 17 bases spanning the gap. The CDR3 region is CASSPASKGVSYNSPLHF. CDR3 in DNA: TGTGCCAGCAGTCCGGCTTCGAAGGGTGTCTCCTATAATTCACCCCTCCACTTT.

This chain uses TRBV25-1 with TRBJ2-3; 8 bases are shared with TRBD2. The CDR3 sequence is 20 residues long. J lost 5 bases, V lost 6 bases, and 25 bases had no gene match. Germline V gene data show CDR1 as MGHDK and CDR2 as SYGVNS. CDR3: CASSLPWGSGAGVAEDTQYF. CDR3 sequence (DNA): TGTGCCAGCAGCCTACCTTGGGGTTCTGGAGCGGGAGTAGCGGAAGATACGCAGTATTTT.

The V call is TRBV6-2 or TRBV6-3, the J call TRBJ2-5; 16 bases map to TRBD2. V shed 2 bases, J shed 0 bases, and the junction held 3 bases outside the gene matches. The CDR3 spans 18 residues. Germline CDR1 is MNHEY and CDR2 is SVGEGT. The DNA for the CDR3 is TGTGCCAGCAGTTACAGGGGACTAGCGGGGGGGTACCAAGAGACCCAGTACTTC. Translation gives CASSYRGLAGGYQETQYF.

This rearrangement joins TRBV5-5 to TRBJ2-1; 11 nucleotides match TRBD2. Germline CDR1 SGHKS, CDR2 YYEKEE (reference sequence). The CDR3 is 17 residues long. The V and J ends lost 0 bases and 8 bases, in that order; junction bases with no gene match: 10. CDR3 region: CASSLVIAGGQAHEQFF. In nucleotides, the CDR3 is TGTGCCAGCAGCTTGGTAATAGCGGGAGGGCAGGCCCATGAGCAGTTCTTC.

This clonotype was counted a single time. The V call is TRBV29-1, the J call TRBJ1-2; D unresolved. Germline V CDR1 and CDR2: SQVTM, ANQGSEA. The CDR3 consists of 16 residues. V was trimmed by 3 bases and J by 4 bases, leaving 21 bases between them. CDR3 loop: CSVEGKDTPLGYGYTF. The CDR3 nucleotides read TGCAGCGTTGAGGGAAAGGATACGCCCCTTGGCTATGGCTACACCTTC.

Written as DNA, the CDR3 is TGTGCCAGCAGCGTAGCACCCGGGACAGGGGGAGAGACCCAGTACTTC. Translated: CASSVAPGTGGETQYF. The V gene is TRBV9, the J gene TRBJ2-1; TRBD1 matches 11 bases. The J call is doubtful: the DNA matches TRBJ2-5 better. There are 16 residues in the CDR3. Germline V gene lookup returns CDR1 SGDLS and CDR2 YYNGEE.

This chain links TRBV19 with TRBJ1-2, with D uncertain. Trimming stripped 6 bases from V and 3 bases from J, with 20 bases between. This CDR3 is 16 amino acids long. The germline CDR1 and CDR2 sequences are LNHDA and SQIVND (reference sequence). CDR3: CASRGSVLRGYYGYTF. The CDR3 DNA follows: TGTGCCAGTAGGGGTAGTGTGCTAAGAGGTTACTATGGCTACACCTTC.

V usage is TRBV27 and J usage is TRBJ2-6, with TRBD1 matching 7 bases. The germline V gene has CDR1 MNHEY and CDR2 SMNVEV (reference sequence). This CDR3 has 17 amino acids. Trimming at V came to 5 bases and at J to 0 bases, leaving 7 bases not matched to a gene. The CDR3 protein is CASSRDRTPSGANVLTF. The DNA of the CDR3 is TGTGCCAGCAGTAGGGACAGAACGCCCTCTGGGGCCAACGTCCTGACTTTC.

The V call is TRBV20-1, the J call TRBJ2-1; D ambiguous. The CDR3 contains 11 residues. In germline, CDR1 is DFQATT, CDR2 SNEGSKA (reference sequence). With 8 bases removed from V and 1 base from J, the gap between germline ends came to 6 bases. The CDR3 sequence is CSRRSYNEQFF. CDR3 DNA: TGCAGTCGCCGGTCCTACAATGAGCAGTTCTTC.

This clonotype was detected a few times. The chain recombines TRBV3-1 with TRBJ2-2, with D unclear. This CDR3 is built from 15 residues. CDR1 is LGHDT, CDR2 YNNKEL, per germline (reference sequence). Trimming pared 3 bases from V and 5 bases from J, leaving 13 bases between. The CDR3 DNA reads TGTGCCAGCAGCCAGCCGCGTCTGGCTACCGGGGAGCTGTTTTTT. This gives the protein CASSQPRLATGELFF.

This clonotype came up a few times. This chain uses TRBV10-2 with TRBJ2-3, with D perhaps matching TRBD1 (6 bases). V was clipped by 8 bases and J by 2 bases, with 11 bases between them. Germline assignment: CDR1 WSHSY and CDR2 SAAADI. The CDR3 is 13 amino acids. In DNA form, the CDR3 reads TGCGCCAGCGCAGGACAGACCACAGATACGCAGTATTTT. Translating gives CASAGQTTDTQYF.

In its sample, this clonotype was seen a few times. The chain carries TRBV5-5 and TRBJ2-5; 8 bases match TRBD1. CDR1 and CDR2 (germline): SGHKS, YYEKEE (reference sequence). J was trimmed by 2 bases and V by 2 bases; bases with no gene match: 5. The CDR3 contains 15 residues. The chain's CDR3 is CASSFRTGRQETQYF. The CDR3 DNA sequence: TGTGCCAGCAGCTTCCGGACAGGGAGGCAAGAGACCCAGTACTTC.

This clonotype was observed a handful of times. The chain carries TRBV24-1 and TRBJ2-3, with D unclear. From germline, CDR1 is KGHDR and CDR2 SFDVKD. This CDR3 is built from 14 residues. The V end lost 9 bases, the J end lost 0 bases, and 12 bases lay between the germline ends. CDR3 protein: CATARVPSTDTQYF. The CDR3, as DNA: TGTGCCACCGCCAGAGTCCCGAGCACAGATACGCAGTATTTT.

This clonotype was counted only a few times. CDR3 residues: CASSLNPGYEQYF. CDR3 coding DNA: TGTGCCAGCAGCTTAAACCCAGGCTACGAGCAGTACTTC. This chain connects TRBV7-3 to TRBJ2-5, with D unresolved. The DNA end favors TRBJ2-7, so the J call may be wrong. This CDR3 has 13 amino acids. Germline V CDR1 and CDR2: SGHTA, FQGTGA.

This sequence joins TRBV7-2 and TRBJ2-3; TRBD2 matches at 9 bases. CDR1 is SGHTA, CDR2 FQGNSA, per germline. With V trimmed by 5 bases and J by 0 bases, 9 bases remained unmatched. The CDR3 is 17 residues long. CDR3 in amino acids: CASSLGGGLASTDTQYF. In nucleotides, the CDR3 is TGTGCCAGCAGCCTCGGCGGGGGACTAGCCAGCACAGATACGCAGTATTTT.

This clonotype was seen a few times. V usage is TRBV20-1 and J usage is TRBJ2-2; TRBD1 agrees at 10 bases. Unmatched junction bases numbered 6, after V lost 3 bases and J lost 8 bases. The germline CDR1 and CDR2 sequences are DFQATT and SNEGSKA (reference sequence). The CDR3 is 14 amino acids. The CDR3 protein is CSARLGDRGGELFF. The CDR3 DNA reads TGCAGTGCTAGGCTTGGGGACAGGGGAGGGGAGCTGTTTTTT.

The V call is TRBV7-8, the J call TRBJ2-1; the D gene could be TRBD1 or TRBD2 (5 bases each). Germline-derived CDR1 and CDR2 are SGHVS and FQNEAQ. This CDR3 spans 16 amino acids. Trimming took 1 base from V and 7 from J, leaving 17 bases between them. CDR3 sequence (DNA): TGTGCCAGCAGCTTAGTGACTGCAACCTGGGGGAATGAGCAGTTCTTC. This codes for CASSLVTATWGNEQFF. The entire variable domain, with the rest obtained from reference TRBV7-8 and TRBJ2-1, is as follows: GAGVSQSPRYKVAKRGQDVALRCDPISGHVSLFWYQQALGQGPEFLTYFQNEAQLDKSGLPSDRFFAERPEGSVSTLKIQRTQQEDSAVYLCASSLVTATWGNEQFFGPGTRLTVL.

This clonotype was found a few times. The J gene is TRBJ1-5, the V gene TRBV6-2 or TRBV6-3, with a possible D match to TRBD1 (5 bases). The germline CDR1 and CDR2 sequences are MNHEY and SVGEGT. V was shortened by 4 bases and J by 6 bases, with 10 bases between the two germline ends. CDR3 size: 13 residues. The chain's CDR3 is CASSFPGTQPQHF. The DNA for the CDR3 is TGTGCCAGCAGTTTTCCAGGGACTCAGCCCCAGCATTTT.

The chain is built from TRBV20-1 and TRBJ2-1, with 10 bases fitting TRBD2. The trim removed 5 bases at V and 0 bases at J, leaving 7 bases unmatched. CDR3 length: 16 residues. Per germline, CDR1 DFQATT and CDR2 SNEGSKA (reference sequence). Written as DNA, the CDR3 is TGCAGTGCTCTAGCGGGAGCGGGCCCCTCCTACAATGAGCAGTTCTTC. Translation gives CSALAGAGPSYNEQFF.

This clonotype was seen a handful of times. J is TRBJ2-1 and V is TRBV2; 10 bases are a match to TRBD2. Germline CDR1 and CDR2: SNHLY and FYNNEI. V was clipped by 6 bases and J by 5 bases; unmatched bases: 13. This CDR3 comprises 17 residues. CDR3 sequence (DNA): TGTGCCAGCAGGGGGGACTTCACTAGCGGGGCCCACAATGAGCAGTTCTTC. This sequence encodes CASRGDFTSGAHNEQFF. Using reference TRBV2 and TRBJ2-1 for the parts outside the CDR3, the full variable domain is EPEVTQTPSHQVTQMGQEVILRCVPISNHLYFYWYRQILGQKVEFLVSFYNNEISEKSEIFDDQFSVERPDGSNFTLKIRSTKLEDSAMYFCASRGDFTSGAHNEQFFGPGTRLTVL.